These 31 T cell receptor beta chains share one sample of origin, sequenced in a study of T cells after yellow fever vaccination. One entry per CDR3 protein, called by TCRdb with MiXCR from the 5' RACE reads. The data show about 180,000 distinct CDR3 sequences, 6.2% seen once. Sample: CD4+ T cells sorted from PBMCs, taken on the day of the first yellow fever vaccination. These receptors were collected from a man between 18 and 35 years old who received the YFV17D yellow fever vaccine.

The V and J genes are TRBV4-1 and TRBJ2-5; 9 nucleotides agree with TRBD2. This CDR3 has 16 residues. Germline CDR1 and CDR2: MGHRA and YSYEKL. Losses at the gene ends were 1 base for V and 2 bases for J; bases not matched to a gene: 5. CDR3 region: CASSQGLAVTQETQYF. In DNA, the CDR3 is TGCGCCAGCAGCCAAGGACTAGCGGTGACTCAAGAGACCCAGTACTTC.

Ten or more counts support this clonotype. The chain combines TRBV11-2 with TRBJ1-2, with D tentatively TRBD1 (5 bases). Trimming removed 4 bases from V and 2 bases from J, with 14 bases in between. Germline loops: CDR1 SGHAT, CDR2 FQNNGV. The CDR3 sequence is 15 residues long. For the CDR3, the DNA is TGTGCCAGCAGCTCGGCCGACAGTGACAACTATGGCTACACCTTC. Residues: CASSSADSDNYGYTF. Combining the CDR3 with reference TRBV11-2 and TRBJ1-2 gives the whole variable domain EAGVAQSPRYKIIEKRQSVAFWCNPISGHATLYWYQQILGQGPKLLIQFQNNGVVDDSQLPKDRFSAERLKGVDSTLKIQPAKLEDSAVYLCASSSADSDNYGYTFGSGTRLTVV.

Ten or more counts support this clonotype. The DNA for the CDR3 is TGCAGTGCTAGAGGATCCCTCTTAGGCGGTTACGAGCAGTACTTC. This translates into CSARGSLLGGYEQYF. The genes are TRBV20-1 and TRBJ2-7; no definite D call. The length of the CDR3 is 15 residues. Germline CDR1 reads DFQATT; CDR2 reads SNEGSKA (reference sequence). Between the trimmed V and J ends, which lost 1 base and 4 bases, there was a span of 17 bases.

Ten or more counts support this clonotype. One end of the junction does not line up with germline, which may come from a read error. The J gene is TRBJ1-6, the V gene TRBV3-1; D perhaps matches TRBD1 (5 bases). The CDR3 spans 12 residues. Germline V CDR1 and CDR2: LGHDT, YNNKEL (reference sequence). CDR3 protein: CASSFTQRDLNF. CDR3 DNA: TGTGCCAGCAGCTTCACGCAGCGGGACCTAAACTTT.

V gene TRBV6-2 or TRBV6-3 combines with J gene TRBJ2-1; 12 bases are a match to TRBD2. The CDR3 loop spans 16 amino acids. The V segment lost 2 bases and the J segment 3 bases; nucleotides outside the gene matches: 2. Germline lookup yields CDR1 MNHEY and CDR2 SVGEGT. The CDR3 sequence: CASSYGLAGYYNEQFF. The CDR3, as DNA: TGTGCCAGCAGTTACGGACTAGCGGGGTACTACAATGAGCAGTTCTTC.

Only a few counts were recorded for this clonotype. V is TRBV6-5 and J is TRBJ1-6; the D gene is possibly TRBD1 (5 bases). Germline V CDR1 and CDR2: MNHEY, SVGAGI. The length of the CDR3 is 13 residues. With 2 bases removed from V and 10 bases from J, the gap between germline ends came to 9 bases. The CDR3 protein is CASSYKGSSPLHF. In nucleotides, the CDR3 is TGTGCCAGCAGTTACAAGGGGTCCTCACCCCTCCACTTT.

This clonotype was counted ten times or more. V gene TRBV7-2 combines with J gene TRBJ2-5; D may be TRBD1 (6 bases). V was pared by 5 bases and J by 5 bases, with 21 bases between. The CDR3 totals 16 residues. From germline, CDR1 is SGHTA and CDR2 FQGNSA. The CDR3 is CASSPADRLGLETQYF. CDR3 coding DNA: TGTGCCAGCAGCCCCGCAGACAGGCTCGGACTGGAGACCCAGTACTTC.

This clonotype has ten or more counts. The chain couples TRBV5-6 to TRBJ1-2; D unclear. The V end was cut by 3 bases, the J end by 5 bases, with 8 bases between. The CDR3 loop spans 12 amino acids. Germline loops: CDR1 SGHDT, CDR2 YYEEEE. CDR3 nucleotide sequence: TGTGCCAGCAGCTCCGGTGGATATGGCTACACCTTC. It codes for CASSSGGYGYTF.

This clonotype was detected ten times or more. The J gene is TRBJ2-7, the V gene TRBV20-1; perhaps TRBD1 as D (5 bases). Trimming stripped 6 bases from V and 0 bases from J, with 9 bases between. The CDR3 is 12 residues long. CDR1 is DFQATT and CDR2 is SNEGSKA in the germline V gene (reference sequence). The CDR3 is CSAEDSSYEQYF. The CDR3 bases are TGCAGTGCCGAAGACAGCTCCTACGAGCAGTACTTC.

The chain uses TRBV7-9 and TRBJ2-7; TRBD2 might be the D (5 bases). The germline V and J ends were trimmed by 3 bases and 2 bases, with 8 bases remaining between them. The CDR3 consists of 13 residues. Germline-derived CDR1 and CDR2 are SEHNR and FQNEAQ (reference sequence). The chain's CDR3 is CASSFGNTYEQYV. Written as DNA, the CDR3 is TGTGCCAGCAGCTTCGGGAATACCTACGAGCAGTACGTC.

This clonotype was counted between two and nine times. Written as DNA, the CDR3 is TGTGCCAGCTCGGGACAGAACACTGAAGCTTTCTTT. It translates to CASSGQNTEAFF. The chain joins TRBV18 to TRBJ1-1; D may be TRBD1 (6 bases). V lost 6 bases, J lost 1 base, and 6 bases lay in between. In germline, CDR1 is KGHSH, CDR2 LQKENI. The CDR3 is 12 amino acids.

The chain uses TRBV20-1 and TRBJ2-2; tentative D call: TRBD1 (6 bases). V was pared by 6 bases and J by 1 base, with 12 bases between. CDR3 length: 14 amino acids. Germline V gives CDR1 DFQATT, CDR2 SNEGSKA (reference sequence). The CDR3 loop reads CSAKGVLNTGELFF. The CDR3 DNA follows: TGCAGTGCCAAGGGGGTCCTGAACACCGGGGAGCTGTTTTTT.

This chain links TRBV6-5 with TRBJ1-2; 7 bases line up with TRBD1. Looked up from germline, CDR1 is MNHEY and CDR2 is SVGAGI. The CDR3 totals 12 residues. The V and J ends lost 8 bases and 8 bases, in that order; junction bases with no gene match: 8. CDR3 sequence reads: CASGWRGRGYTF. CDR3 bases: TGTGCCAGCGGTTGGAGGGGGCGCGGCTACACCTTC.

This clonotype came up a few times. The gene calls are TRBV4-2 and TRBJ1-6; D gene uncertain. The germline gives CDR1 LGHNA, CDR2 YNFKEQ. The CDR3 loop spans 17 amino acids. Trimming removed 0 bases from V and 4 bases from J, with 13 bases in between. The CDR3 region is CASSQDIRQEYNSPLHF. The CDR3 nucleotides are TGTGCCAGCAGCCAAGATATCAGGCAGGAATATAATTCACCCCTCCACTTT.

This rearrangement joins TRBV6-5 to TRBJ1-1, with D uncertain. Trimming took 4 bases from V and 5 from J, leaving 14 bases between them. The germline V gene has CDR1 MNHEY and CDR2 SVGAGI. The CDR3 is 14 residues long. The chain's CDR3 is CASSSTAWRTEAFF. The CDR3 DNA follows: TGTGCCAGCAGTTCGACGGCCTGGAGAACTGAAGCTTTCTTT.

At least ten counts were recorded for this clonotype. V gene TRBV24-1 combines with J gene TRBJ2-3; no clear D. The V end lost 10 bases, the J end lost 1 base, and 11 bases lay between the germline ends. This CDR3 spans 13 amino acids. The germline gives CDR1 KGHDR, CDR2 SFDVKD. CDR3 DNA sequence: TGTGCCACTTCGGGCTACCGCACAGATACGCAGTATTTT. Amino acid sequence: CATSGYRTDTQYF.

This clonotype came up many times. The rearrangement links TRBV5-1 to TRBJ2-3; D possibly corresponds to TRBD2 (5 bases). Germline V gene sequence: CDR1 SGHRS, CDR2 YFSETQ. This CDR3 region has 13 residues. The V and J ends lost 5 bases and 2 bases respectively, with 9 bases between them. In nucleotides, the CDR3 is TGCGCCAGCAGGCAACGGGACACAGATACGCAGTATTTT. Translated, it gives CASRQRDTDTQYF.

In this sample, this clonotype turned up many times. The V gene is TRBV5-1, the J gene TRBJ1-1; D is unclear. The CDR3 covers 16 residues. V was clipped by 3 bases and J by 1 base, with 16 bases between them. CDR1 and CDR2 from the germline V gene are SGHRS and YFSETQ. The CDR3: CASSSEVQTTNTEAFF. The CDR3, as DNA: TGCGCCAGCAGCTCCGAAGTACAGACCACGAACACTGAAGCTTTCTTT.

This clonotype was observed at least ten times. The genes are TRBV7-3 and TRBJ2-1; 8 bases are shared with TRBD2. Germline V gives CDR1 SGHTA, CDR2 FQGTGA. V trimming: 0 bases; J trimming: 9 bases; junction bases outside the gene matches: 4. The CDR3 contains 14 residues. CDR3 in amino acids: CASSLTSGGGEQFF. As DNA, the CDR3 is TGTGCCAGCAGCTTAACCAGCGGGGGAGGTGAGCAGTTCTTC.

In its sample, this clonotype was seen many times. The J gene is TRBJ2-7, the V gene TRBV5-1; no reliable D call. CDR1 and CDR2 (germline): SGHRS, YFSETQ. This CDR3 contains 19 residues. Trimming removed 4 bases from V and 3 bases from J, with 29 bases in between. The CDR3 protein is CASSPLPNESRKLYYEQYV. The CDR3 DNA is TGCGCCAGCAGCCCACTCCCGAACGAGTCGCGGAAGTTGTACTACGAGCAGTACGTC.

The sample holds many counts of this clonotype. The V and J genes are TRBV20-1 and TRBJ1-2; D not certain. Germline V gives CDR1 DFQATT, CDR2 SNEGSKA (reference sequence). The CDR3 is 15 amino acids. The V end was cut by 1 base, the J end by 0 bases, with 12 bases between. Here the CDR3 DNA reads TGCAGTGCTAGAGTAGTGAACAGTCCTAACTATGGCTACACCTTC. Translated, it gives CSARVVNSPNYGYTF.

This clonotype occurred a few times. V and J are TRBV19 and TRBJ2-1; 8 bases are a match to TRBD1. The V gene end was trimmed by 6 bases and the J gene end by 10 bases; junction bases not matched to a gene: 8. Germline lookup yields CDR1 LNHDA and CDR2 SQIVND (reference sequence). The CDR3 runs to 13 residues. CDR3 in DNA: TGTGCCAGTAGAGCTCAGGGGGCAGGGGAGCAGTTCTTC. Its translation is CASRAQGAGEQFF.

This clonotype was seen a few times. The chain combines TRBV5-1 with TRBJ2-2, with TRBD1 as a possible D gene (6 bases). The germline V and J ends were trimmed by 5 bases and 3 bases, with 11 bases remaining between them. Germline CDR1 is SGHRS and CDR2 is YFSETQ. The CDR3 is 14 amino acids. The chain's CDR3 is CASRDRQDTGELFF. The CDR3 DNA reads TGCGCCAGCAGAGACCGACAGGACACCGGGGAGCTGTTTTTT.

This clonotype was recorded a few times. The rearrangement uses TRBV6-1 and TRBJ1-4; D remains unclear. Trimming stripped 1 base from V and 3 bases from J, with 9 bases between. This CDR3 region has 15 residues. CDR1 and CDR2 (germline): MNHNS, SASEGT. The DNA for the CDR3 is TGTGCCAGCAGTGAAGGAACTAGTTCTAATGAAAAACTGTTTTTT. This codes for CASSEGTSSNEKLFF.

Many counts were recorded for this clonotype. The chain has TRBV6-1 and TRBJ2-3; tentative D call: TRBD2 (7 bases). The germline CDR1 and CDR2 sequences are MNHNS and SASEGT. Trimming stripped 6 bases from V and 4 bases from J, with 20 bases between. The CDR3 runs 16 residues. CDR3 residues: CASRDRWRGSSDTQYF. CDR3 coding DNA: TGTGCCAGCAGAGACAGGTGGCGGGGGAGCTCAGATACGCAGTATTTT.

V gene TRBV5-1 combines with J gene TRBJ2-5, with 9 bases fitting TRBD1. This CDR3 region has 15 residues. Germline V CDR1 and CDR2: SGHRS, YFSETQ. The V and J ends lost 3 bases and 0 bases, in that order; junction bases with no gene match: 3. CDR3 protein: CASSSGQGYQETQYF. The CDR3 region has the DNA TGCGCCAGCAGCTCGGGACAGGGTTACCAAGAGACCCAGTACTTC. The variable domain in full, with the rest retrieved from reference TRBV5-1 and TRBJ2-5, is KAGVTQTPRYLIKTRGQQVTLSCSPISGHRSVSWYQQTPGQGLQFLFEYFSETQRNKGNFPGRFSGRQFSNSRSEMNVSTLELGDSALYLCASSSGQGYQETQYFGPGTRLLVL.

The rearrangement uses TRBV4-3 and TRBJ1-5; D is undetermined. Looked up from germline, CDR1 is LGHNA and CDR2 is YSLEER. V lost 0 bases, J lost 2 bases, and 8 bases lay in between. The CDR3 extends over 15 amino acids. The CDR3 DNA reads TGCGCCAGCAGCCAAGATACGCAGGGCAATCAGCCCCAGCATTTT. Amino acid sequence: CASSQDTQGNQPQHF.

This chain links TRBV20-1 with TRBJ2-5; 11 positions agree with TRBD2. The V segment lost 3 bases and the J segment 4 bases; nucleotides outside the gene matches: 4. The CDR3 is 14 residues long. Per germline, CDR1 DFQATT and CDR2 SNEGSKA (reference sequence). The CDR3 loop is CSASFSGGGETQYF. The CDR3 DNA reads TGCAGTGCTAGCTTTAGCGGGGGGGGAGAGACCCAGTACTTC.

This clonotype has a single count. A clone one base away is much larger, so this may be a read error. The gene calls are TRBV4-1 and TRBJ2-3; maybe TRBD2 (6 bases). CDR1 and CDR2 (germline): MGHRA, YSYEKL. The CDR3 totals 17 residues. The CDR3 here is CVSSQEGAGRRADTQYF. The CDR3 region has the DNA TGCGTCAGCAGCCAAGAAGGGGCAGGGCGGAGGGCAGATACGCAGTATTTT.

The CDR3 is CASRGKTGKANTEAFF. The CDR3 bases are TGTGCCAGCAGGGGTAAGACAGGGAAGGCCAACACTGAAGCTTTCTTT. The V and J genes are TRBV11-2 and TRBJ1-1; 7 bases match TRBD1. Germline values: CDR1 SGHAT, CDR2 FQNNGV. The V gene end was trimmed by 6 bases and the J gene end by 2 bases; junction bases not matched to a gene: 12. The length of the CDR3 is 16 residues.

This clonotype was observed at least ten times. The genes are TRBV4-3 and TRBJ1-2; no reliable D call. CDR3 length equals 13 residues. Trimming shortened V by 1 base and J by 6 bases, and 9 bases separated the two germline ends. Germline V gives CDR1 LGHNA, CDR2 YSLEER. DNA of the CDR3: TGCGCCAGCAGCCAAGCCAAGGGCGATGGCTACACCTTC. The encoded protein is CASSQAKGDGYTF.